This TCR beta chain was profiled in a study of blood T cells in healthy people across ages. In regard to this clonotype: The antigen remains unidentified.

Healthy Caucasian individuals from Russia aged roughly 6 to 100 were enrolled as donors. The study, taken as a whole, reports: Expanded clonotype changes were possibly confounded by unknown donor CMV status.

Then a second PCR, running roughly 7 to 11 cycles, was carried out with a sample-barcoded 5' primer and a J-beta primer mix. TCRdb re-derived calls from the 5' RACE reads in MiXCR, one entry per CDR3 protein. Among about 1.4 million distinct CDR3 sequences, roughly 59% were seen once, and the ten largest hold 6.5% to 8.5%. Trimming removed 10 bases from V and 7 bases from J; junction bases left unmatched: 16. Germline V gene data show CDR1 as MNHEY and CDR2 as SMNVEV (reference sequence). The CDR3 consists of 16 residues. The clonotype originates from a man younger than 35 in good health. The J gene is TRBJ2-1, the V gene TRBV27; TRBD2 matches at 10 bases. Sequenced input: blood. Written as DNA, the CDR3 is TGTGCCACCACCGTGGGCGCTAGCGGGAGAGGAAATGAGCAGTTCTTC. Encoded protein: CATTVGASGRGNEQFF.